This TCR beta chain appears in the sequencing data of a study of regulatory T cells in long-lasting Graves disease. TCR beta libraries were built with iRepertoire HTBI primers and Arm-PCR of CDR3 regions. In TCRdb, the multiplex PCR reads were re-called with MiXCR into one record per CDR3 protein. The data hold 430,000 or so distinct CDR3 sequences, with roughly a fifth observed a single time. CDR3 size: 16 residues. In germline, CDR1 is SGDLS, CDR2 YYNGEE. The V and J ends lost 0 bases and 8 bases respectively, with 15 bases between them. This clonotype was detected many times. Documented time point: persistent/refractory GD, antithyroid drugs over 5 years with positive TRAb. PBMCs provided the RNA from which the TCR library was made.

The clonotype was recovered from a female donor with Graves disease. The chain has TRBV9 and TRBJ1-6; a weak D match, TRBD1 (5 bases). The material was peripheral blood mononuclear cells (PBMCs), obtained when the disease was refractory, from a patient treated with antithyroid drugs. CDR3 nucleotide sequence: TGTGCCAGCAGCGTAGCTGGTCAGGGTGCGGATTCACCCCTCCACTTT. It translates to CASSVAGQGADSPLHF.